Shown below are 8 T cell receptor beta chains from a single sample sequenced in a study of cytomegalovirus exposure and HLA in healthy donors (dated by TCRdb to 2015 to 2018). The library was produced with the immunoSEQ multiplex PCR assay. Imported from immuneACCESS, the table was reduced by TCRdb to in-frame sequences with V and J called. These copies leave out some clones; in studies compared against another copy, an unresolved V gene accounts for under half, and the cause of the remainder is not known. This sample has 150,000 to 200,000 clones in its table, and less than 90% of those were observed once. Jointly, the top ten make up roughly a tenth of the sample. Material for sequencing was PBMCs. These receptors came from a man under 40 in good health and CMV-seropositive.

The rearrangement joins TRBV14 to TRBJ1-3; D possibly corresponds to TRBD1 (5 bases). V was pared by 4 bases and J by 2 bases, with 12 bases between. This CDR3 is built from 15 residues. Germline values: CDR1 SGHDN, CDR2 FVKESK. Here the CDR3 DNA reads TGTGCCAGCAGCCGAAACTGGGGGGCTGGAAACACCATATATTTT. This translates into CASSRNWGAGNTIYF.

The gene calls are TRBV6-5 and TRBJ1-2; maybe TRBD1 (6 bases). The CDR3 loop spans 14 amino acids. The germline V gene has CDR1 MNHEY and CDR2 SVGAGI. V shed 6 bases and J shed 0 bases, with 11 bases lying between them. The CDR3 spells CASRMTGTNYGYTF. The CDR3 DNA sequence: TGTGCCAGCAGAATGACAGGCACTAACTATGGCTACACCTTC.

The chain combines TRBV18 with TRBJ2-2; 13 bases map to TRBD2. The CDR3 has 18 amino acids. Per germline, CDR1 KGHSH and CDR2 LQKENI. J was trimmed by 1 base and V by 1 base; bases with no gene match: 3. The CDR3 DNA follows: TGTGCCAGCTCACCACGGGGACTAGCGGGGCAGAACACCGGGGAGCTGTTTTTT. Amino acid sequence: CASSPRGLAGQNTGELFF.

This clone was recorded only once. The chain carries TRBV9 and TRBJ1-2; D might be TRBD1 (6 bases). The CDR3 totals 14 residues. The germline gives CDR1 SGDLS, CDR2 YYNGEE. Between the trimmed V and J ends, which lost 4 bases and 2 bases, there was a span of 12 bases. The DNA for the CDR3 is TGTGCCAGCAGCCTAGGGGACATAAACTATGGCTACACCTTC. Translation gives CASSLGDINYGYTF.

V is TRBV30 and J is TRBJ2-7, with D unresolved. Trimming took 0 bases from V and 1 from J, leaving 13 bases between them. CDR1 and CDR2 (germline): GTSNPN, SVGIG (reference sequence). This CDR3 region has 15 residues. The DNA of the CDR3 is TGTGCCTGGAGTGTACTGGCAGGAATTTCCTACGAGCAGTACTTC. It codes for CAWSVLAGISYEQYF.

The chain is built from TRBV6-5 and TRBJ2-2; tentatively, D is TRBD1 (5 bases). The ends were cut back, 5 bases at V and 1 base at J, with 11 bases in the middle. The CDR3 contains 15 residues. Germline V CDR1 and CDR2: MNHEY, SVGAGI. CDR3 in amino acids: CASSLRAENTGELFF. The CDR3 DNA is TGTGCCAGCAGTCTCAGGGCAGAGAACACCGGGGAGCTGTTTTTT.

This clone was counted a single time. The rearrangement uses TRBV28 and TRBJ1-5; tentatively, D is TRBD1 (6 bases). Trimming took 3 bases from V and 7 from J, leaving 13 bases between them. The CDR3 runs to 14 residues. CDR1 is MDHEN and CDR2 is SYDVKM in the germline V gene. The CDR3 is CASSLVRGEQPQHF. The CDR3 nucleotides read TGTGCCAGCAGTTTGGTCAGGGGCGAGCAGCCCCAGCATTTT.

Points on this clone: The sample contains more than one DNA sequence encoding this CDR3. The CDR3, as DNA: TGCGCCAGCAGCTTACGAGGGACAGATACGCAGTATTTT. Translation gives CASSLRGTDTQYF. The J gene is TRBJ2-3, the V gene TRBV5-1; weak D call: TRBD2 (5 bases). The V end lost 2 bases, the J end lost 3 bases, and 7 bases lay between the germline ends. The CDR3 has 13 residues. CDR1 is SGHRS, CDR2 YFSETQ, per germline.